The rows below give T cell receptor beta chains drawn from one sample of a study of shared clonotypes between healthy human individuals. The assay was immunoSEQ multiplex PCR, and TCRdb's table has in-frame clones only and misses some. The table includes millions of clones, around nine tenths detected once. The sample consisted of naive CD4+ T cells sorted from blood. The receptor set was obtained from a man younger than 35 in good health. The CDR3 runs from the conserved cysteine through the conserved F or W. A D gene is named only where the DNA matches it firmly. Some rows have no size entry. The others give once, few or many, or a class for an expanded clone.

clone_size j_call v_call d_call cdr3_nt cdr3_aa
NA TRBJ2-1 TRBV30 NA TGTGCCGGGGCGGGCGATGTTTACAATGAGCAGTTCTTC CAGAGDVYNEQFF
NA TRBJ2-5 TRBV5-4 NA TGTGCCAGCAGCTTGGCCCCCACAGTACAAGAGACCCAGTACTTC CASSLAPTVQETQYF
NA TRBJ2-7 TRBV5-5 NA TGTGCCAGCAGCTTTGCCCGGGGGGCTGGGAGCTCCTACGAGCAGTACTTC CASSFARGAGSSYEQYF
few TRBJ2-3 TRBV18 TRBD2 TGTGCCAGCTCACCGGGACTAGCGGGAACAGATACGCAGTATTTT CASSPGLAGTDTQYF
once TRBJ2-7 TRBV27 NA TGTGCCAGCACCCCCGACAGATCCATTCCCTACGAGCAGTACTTC CASTPDRSIPYEQYF
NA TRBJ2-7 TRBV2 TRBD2 TGTGCCAGTTCAGAACTAGCGCCAGCGGTCTTCGAGCAGTACTTC CASSELAPAVFEQYF
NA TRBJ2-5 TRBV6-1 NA TGTGCCAGCCTCAAGACAGGATTGTACCAAGAGACCCAGTACTTC CASLKTGLYQETQYF
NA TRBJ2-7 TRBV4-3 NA TGCGCCAGCAGCCACTCCGCAGGACGATCCTACGAGCAGTACTTC CASSHSAGRSYEQYF
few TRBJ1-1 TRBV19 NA TGTGCCTCATCCGGGGCCTCCACGAACACTGAAGCTTTCTTT CASSGASTNTEAFF
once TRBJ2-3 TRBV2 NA TGTGCCAGCACCACGTCCCGGGGGCGCACAGATACGCAGTATTTT CASTTSRGRTDTQYF
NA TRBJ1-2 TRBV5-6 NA TGTGCCAGCAGCCAATTTGGGAGGGAACCCTATGGCTACACCTTC CASSQFGREPYGYTF
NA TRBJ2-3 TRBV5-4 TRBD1 TGTGCCAGCAGCGCCCCGGGACAGGGGGAAGATACGCAGTATTTT CASSAPGQGEDTQYF
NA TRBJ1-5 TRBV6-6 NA TGTGCCAGCAGTTATTCAGGGTTCGGCAATCAGCCCCAGCATTTT CASSYSGFGNQPQHF
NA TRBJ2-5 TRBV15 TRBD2 TGTGCCACCAGCAGAGGGACTAGCGAGCAAGAGACCCAGTACTTC CATSRGTSEQETQYF
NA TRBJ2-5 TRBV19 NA TGTGCCAGTAGTAACAGGTGGGCACAAGAGACTCAGTACTTC CASSNRWAQETQYF
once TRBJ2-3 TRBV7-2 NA TGTGCCAGCAGCCAACAGGGTATTGGGACAGATACGCAGTATTTT CASSQQGIGTDTQYF
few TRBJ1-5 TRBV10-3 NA TGTGCCATCAGTGAGTCAGGGAGCAATCAGCCCCAGCATTTT CAISESGSNQPQHF
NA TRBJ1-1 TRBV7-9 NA TGTGCCAGCAGGTTCGACAGTCACACTGAAGCTTTCTTT CASRFDSHTEAFF
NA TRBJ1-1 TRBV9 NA TGTGCCAGCAGCCCCCGGACAGACCCGAACACTGAAGCTTTCTTT CASSPRTDPNTEAFF
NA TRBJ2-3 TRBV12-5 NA TGTGCTAGTGGTCCGCCCGTGGGAGGGGGAGAGACAGATACGCAGTATTTT CASGPPVGGGETDTQYF
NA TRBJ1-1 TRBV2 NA TGTGCCAGCGGAGAGGGCACAAACACTGAAGCTTTCTTT CASGEGTNTEAFF
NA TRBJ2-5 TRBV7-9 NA TGTGCCAGCAGTTCCCGCCGAGAGACCCAGTACTTC CASSSRRETQYF
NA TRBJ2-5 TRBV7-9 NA TGTGCCAGCGGCAGCCTACAAGAGACCCAGTACTTC CASGSLQETQYF
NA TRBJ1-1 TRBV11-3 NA TGTGCCAGCAGCCCGGGGCAAAAAGCTGAAGCTTTCTTT CASSPGQKAEAFF
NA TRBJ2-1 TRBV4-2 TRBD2 TGTGCCAGCAGCCACGGCCGACTAGCGGGGTCCGACAATGAGCAGTTCTTC CASSHGRLAGSDNEQFF
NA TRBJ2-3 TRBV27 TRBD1 TGTGCCAGCAGTTTCGGACAGGGGGCGAAAGATACGCAGTATTTT CASSFGQGAKDTQYF
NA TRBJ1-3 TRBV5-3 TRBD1 TGTGCCAGAAGTCCAGGACAGGGCGCTGGAAACACCATATATTTT CARSPGQGAGNTIYF
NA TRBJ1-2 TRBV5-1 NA TGCGCCAGCAGCTCTCTGGGGGGCGGCTATGGCTACACCTTC CASSSLGGGYGYTF